The rows below give T cell receptor beta chains drawn from one sample of a study of cytomegalovirus exposure and HLA in healthy donors. Sequenced by immunoSEQ multiplex PCR; TCRdb stores in-frame clones only, minus some. The sample includes 130,000 or so clones, approximately 80% seen only once; the top ten take 1.5% to 2%. Specimen: PBMCs. Receptor source: a man aged 40-49 years in good health and CMV-seronegative. Each CDR3 is given with its conserved first and last residue. Each record gives: clone size, J gene, V gene, CDR3 protein. Size is stated for part of the rows, as once, few or many counts, or as a class when the clone is expanded.

abundance: few
j_gene: TRBJ1-2
v_gene: TRBV2
CDR3aa: CASRDREDGGYTF

abundance: NA
j_gene: TRBJ2-2
v_gene: TRBV2
CDR3aa: CASTRTSGGAGELFF

abundance: NA
j_gene: TRBJ2-1
v_gene: TRBV27
CDR3aa: CASSLSRTAIRTLYNEQFF

abundance: once
j_gene: TRBJ2-5
v_gene: TRBV6-5
CDR3aa: CASSPGTGVETQYF

abundance: NA
j_gene: TRBJ2-2
v_gene: TRBV28
CDR3aa: CASSPPGGPGELFF

abundance: once
j_gene: TRBJ1-5
v_gene: TRBV5-8
CDR3aa: CASSYTQGGNQPQHF

abundance: NA
j_gene: TRBJ2-2
v_gene: TRBV11-2
CDR3aa: CASSLDGTSGRKTTGELFF

abundance: NA
j_gene: TRBJ1-2
v_gene: TRBV5-1
CDR3aa: CASSATGTPDGYGYTF

abundance: NA
j_gene: TRBJ2-7
v_gene: TRBV25-1
CDR3aa: CASSVTGKNEQYF

abundance: NA
j_gene: TRBJ2-1
v_gene: TRBV6-1
CDR3aa: CASSDLGQGPYNEQFF

abundance: NA
j_gene: TRBJ1-5
v_gene: TRBV27
CDR3aa: CASSLLGGTQPQHF

abundance: NA
j_gene: TRBJ2-4
v_gene: TRBV9
CDR3aa: CASSRDTQDSQYF

abundance: NA
j_gene: NA
v_gene: TRBV19
CDR3aa: CASSIGVGYEQYF